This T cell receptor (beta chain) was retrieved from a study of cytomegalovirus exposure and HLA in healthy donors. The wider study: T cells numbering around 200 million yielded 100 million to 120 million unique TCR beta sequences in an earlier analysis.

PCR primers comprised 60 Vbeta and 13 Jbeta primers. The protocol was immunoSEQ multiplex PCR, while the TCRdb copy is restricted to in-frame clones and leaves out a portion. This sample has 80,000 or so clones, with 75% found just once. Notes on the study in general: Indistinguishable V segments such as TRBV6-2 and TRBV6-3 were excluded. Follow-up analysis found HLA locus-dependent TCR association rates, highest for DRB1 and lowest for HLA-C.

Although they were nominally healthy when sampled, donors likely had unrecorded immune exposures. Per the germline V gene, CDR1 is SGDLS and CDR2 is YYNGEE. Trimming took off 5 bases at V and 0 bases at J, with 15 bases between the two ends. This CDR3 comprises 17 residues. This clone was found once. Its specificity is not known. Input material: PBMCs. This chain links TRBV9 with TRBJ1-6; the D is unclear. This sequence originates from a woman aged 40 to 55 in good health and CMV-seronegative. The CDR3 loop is CASSSDERGSYNSPLHF. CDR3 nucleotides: TGTGCCAGCAGTTCCGACGAACGGGGCTCCTATAATTCACCCCTCCACTTT.